The clone carrying this T cell receptor (beta chain) appeared a few times. The antigen is unknown. The data stem from a study of beta chain features in type 1 diabetes. Study in general: Sorted cell examination encompassed roughly 110 million cells across all samples.

The germline V gene encodes CDR1 SGHRS and CDR2 YFSETQ. This CDR3 has 15 residues. Trimming removed 3 bases from V and 1 base from J; junction bases left unmatched: 6. The authors sorted CD4+ naive, central memory, regulatory and stem cell-like memory cells via CD45RO/CCR7/CD25/CD127/CD95/CD27. The study's findings and limits: Type 1 diabetes patients had TCRB CDR3s that were shorter (moderately but significantly so) in all four CD4+ subsets.

The authors reverse transcribed all of the isolated RNA, so sequencing captured expressed TCRB transcripts. The assay was immunoSEQ multiplex PCR, and TCRdb's table has in-frame clones only and misses some. The profile covers 850,000 to 900,000 clones, with roughly a sixth appearing a single time and around 0.02% taken by the ten largest. This TCR was recovered from a woman aged 18 to 35 in good health. The genes are TRBV5-1 and TRBJ2-7, with 8 bases aligning to TRBD1. Input material: naive CD4+ T cells from blood. The CDR3 loop reads CASSSGQANSYEQYF. Here the CDR3 DNA reads TGCGCCAGCAGCTCGGGACAGGCGAATTCCTACGAGCAGTACTTC.